The next 20 T cell receptor beta chains were all read from a single sample in a study of vaccination effects on CD4 cells after COVID-19. Clones were read by immunoSEQ multiplex PCR, and TCRdb kept only the in-frame ones, dropping some. The sample has around 19,000 clones; approximately 72% are singletons. Antigen-specific CD4+ T cell clonotypes were called by their expansion after viral peptide-pool culture in ViraFEST. When around 10 days of culture had elapsed, CD4+ T cells were isolated. Prior SARS-CoV-2 infection was absent in the vaccine recipients, as shown by negative nucleocapsid antibodies. No antigen has been identified for these receptors. Material: CD4+ T cells from PBMCs cultured with HCoV-NL63 spike peptides, obtained before COVID-19 vaccination. The receptor set was obtained from a human donor who received a COVID-19 vaccine.

V and J are TRBV18 and TRBJ2-1, with 13 bases that match TRBD2. The CDR3 has 18 residues. J was trimmed by 4 bases and V by 2 bases; bases with no gene match: 8. The germline V gene has CDR1 KGHSH and CDR2 LQKENI. The CDR3 nucleotides are TGTGCCAGCTCACCAAGCTTGGGGACTAGCGGGATATACAATGAGCAGTTCTTC. Encoded protein: CASSPSLGTSGIYNEQFF.

V is TRBV7-7 and J is TRBJ2-5, with 8 positions matching TRBD1. The germline CDR1 and CDR2 sequences are SSHAT and FNYEAQ (reference sequence). J lost 7 bases, V lost 5 bases, and 12 bases had no gene match. This CDR3 has 15 amino acids. CDR3 coding DNA: TGTGCCAGCAGCGAATTGACAGGGGTCAGATGGACCCAGTACTTC. This encodes CASSELTGVRWTQYF.

This sequence joins TRBV3-1 (or the pseudogene TRBV3-2) and TRBJ2-7; perhaps TRBD1 as D (6 bases). V shed 4 bases and J shed 4 bases, with 11 bases lying between them. Germline values: CDR1 LGHDT, CDR2 YNNKEL (reference sequence). The CDR3 consists of 13 residues. The chain's CDR3 is CASSPRTVYEQYF. In DNA form, the CDR3 reads TGTGCCAGCAGCCCACGGACAGTTTACGAGCAGTACTTC.

The rearrangement links TRBV4-1 to TRBJ2-1; 11 bases agree with TRBD2. Trimming at V came to 1 base and at J to 8 bases, leaving 4 bases not matched to a gene. CDR1 and CDR2 (germline): MGHRA, YSYEKL. The CDR3 extends over 15 amino acids. DNA for the CDR3: TGCGCCAGCAGCCAAGGACTAGCGGGGCTTGATGAGCAGTTCTTC. It specifies CASSQGLAGLDEQFF.

The chain recombines TRBV30 with TRBJ2-5, with D tentatively TRBD1 or TRBD2 (7 bases each). With 5 bases removed from V and 2 bases from J, the gap between germline ends came to 18 bases. From germline, CDR1 is GTSNPN and CDR2 SVGIG (reference sequence). CDR3 size: 15 residues. The CDR3 loop reads CAWAVTGRGQETQYF. The CDR3 DNA sequence: TGTGCCTGGGCTGTGACAGGGCGGGGGCAAGAGACCCAGTACTTC. The variable domain in full, with the rest retrieved from reference TRBV30 and TRBJ2-5, is SQTIHQWPATLVQPVGSPLSLECTVEGTSNPNLYWYRQAAGRGLQLLFYSVGIGQISSEVPQNLSASRPQDRQFILSSKKLLLSDSGFYLCAWAVTGRGQETQYFGPGTRLLVL.

The chain is built from TRBV7-7 and TRBJ1-1, with D possibly TRBD1 on 5 matching bases. This CDR3 has 18 amino acids. The germline V gene encodes CDR1 SSHAT and CDR2 FNYEAQ (reference sequence). Trimming removed 6 bases from V and 0 bases from J, with 23 bases in between. This CDR3 reads CASRYSTPGGVLNTEAFF. Here the CDR3 DNA reads TGTGCCAGCAGATACTCCACCCCGGGGGGGGTTCTGAACACTGAAGCTTTCTTT.

V is TRBV6-5 and J is TRBJ2-7; 10 bases match TRBD1. CDR1 and CDR2 from the germline V gene are MNHEY and SVGAGI. Trimming took 5 bases from V and 6 from J; bases not matched to a gene: 7. This CDR3 comprises 14 residues. CDR3 sequence (DNA): TGTGCCAGCAGTCCCCAGACAGGGGGCGGCGAGCAGTACTTC. As protein: CASSPQTGGGEQYF.

The chain is built from TRBV9 and TRBJ2-5; 7 bases are shared with TRBD1. V trimming: 4 bases; J trimming: 2 bases; junction bases outside the gene matches: 14. The CDR3 consists of 17 residues. The germline gives CDR1 SGDLS, CDR2 YYNGEE. The CDR3 DNA reads as TGTGCCAGCAGCCCAAACCCTGGGGGACAGCAGCAAGAGACCCAGTACTTC. It codes for CASSPNPGGQQQETQYF.

V and J are TRBV19 and TRBJ2-3, with D perhaps matching TRBD1 (5 bases). This CDR3 region has 14 residues. V lost 3 bases, J lost 1 base, and 8 bases lay in between. Germline CDR1 and CDR2: LNHDA and SQIVND (reference sequence). CDR3 nucleotide sequence: TGTGCCAGTAGTATCAGGGTCGGCACAGATACGCAGTATTTT. Protein sequence: CASSIRVGTDTQYF.

The V gene is TRBV5-4, the J gene TRBJ2-5; 7 bases are shared with TRBD1. Looked up from germline, CDR1 is SGHNT and CDR2 is YYREEE (reference sequence). The trim removed 2 bases at V and 1 base at J, leaving 2 bases unmatched. This CDR3 has 14 residues. This CDR3 is CASSLQGSQETQYF. DNA of the CDR3: TGTGCCAGCAGCTTACAGGGGTCCCAAGAGACCCAGTACTTC. Complete variable domain (other parts from reference TRBV5-4 and TRBJ2-5): ETGVTQSPTHLIKTRGQQVTLRCSSQSGHNTVSWYQQALGQGPQFIFQYYREEENGRGNFPPRFSGLQFPNYSSELNVNALELDDSALYLCASSLQGSQETQYFGPGTRLLVL.

This sequence joins TRBV12-3 or TRBV12-4 and TRBJ2-4; D call uncertain. The CDR3 length is 12 residues. Trimming left V 3 bases short and J 10 bases short, with 10 bases between. The CDR3 sequence: CASSFPDAIQYF. The CDR3 DNA is TGTGCCAGCAGTTTCCCCGATGCGATTCAGTACTTC.

The CDR3 nucleotides read TGTGCCAGTAGCCGTCAGGGGTATCAGCCCCAGCATTTT. It encodes CASSRQGYQPQHF. The chain couples TRBV19 to TRBJ1-5; a possible D gene is TRBD1 (6 bases). Looked up from germline, CDR1 is LNHDA and CDR2 is SQIVND (reference sequence). Trimming took 6 bases from V and 5 from J, leaving 11 bases between them. This CDR3 is built from 13 residues.

V usage is TRBV13 and J usage is TRBJ2-3; TRBD2 is a possible D gene (5 bases). The CDR3 is made up of 16 amino acids. CDR1 and CDR2 from the germline V gene are PRHDT and FYEKMQ (reference sequence). The germline V and J ends were trimmed by 5 bases and 3 bases, with 18 bases remaining between them. CDR3 protein: CASSTTTPPGTDTQYF. The DNA for the CDR3 is TGTGCCAGCAGCACGACAACCCCCCCGGGGACAGATACGCAGTATTTT.

The chain joins TRBV18 to TRBJ1-6, with a possible D match to TRBD1 (5 bases). This CDR3 comprises 15 residues. Germline CDR1 and CDR2: KGHSH and LQKENI. V lost 1 base and J lost 7, with 11 bases in between. This chain's CDR3 is CASSPQDPGNSPLHF. The CDR3 DNA follows: TGTGCCAGCTCACCACAGGACCCAGGGAATTCACCCCTCCACTTT.

This clone has just a few counts. The CDR3 loop reads CASSLHRVYTGELFF. The DNA of the CDR3 is TGTGCCAGCAGCCTACACAGGGTTTACACCGGGGAGCTGTTTTTT. The chain is built from TRBV3-1 (or the pseudogene TRBV3-2) and TRBJ2-2, with D possibly matching TRBD1 (6 bases). Per germline, CDR1 LGHDT and CDR2 YNNKEL (reference sequence). The CDR3 length is 15 residues. Trimming took off 4 bases at V and 3 bases at J, with 12 bases between the two ends.

The chain uses TRBV15 and TRBJ1-3; 7 nucleotides match TRBD1. The CDR3 has 14 residues. Unmatched junction bases numbered 1, after V lost 3 bases and J lost 2 bases. Looked up from germline, CDR1 is LNHNV and CDR2 is YYDKDF (reference sequence). For the CDR3, the DNA is TGTGCCACCAGCAGTAGGGGGCCTGGAAACACCATATATTTT. This translates into CATSSRGPGNTIYF.

The J gene is TRBJ1-1, the V gene TRBV24-1; 8 nucleotides line up with TRBD1. In germline, CDR1 is KGHDR, CDR2 SFDVKD. The CDR3 totals 14 residues. The junction had 3 bases not matched to a gene; V was cut back by 3 bases and J by 4 bases. CDR3 coding DNA: TGTGCCACCAGTGATCCAGGGGGCGGCACTGAAGCTTTCTTT. It codes for CATSDPGGGTEAFF.

The rearrangement links TRBV10-3 to TRBJ1-4; D perhaps matches TRBD1 (6 bases). The germline CDR1 and CDR2 sequences are ENHRY and SYGVKD. V lost 8 bases, J lost 11 bases, and 18 bases lay in between. The CDR3 consists of 13 residues. This CDR3 reads CAIRDKGGGKLFF. CDR3 coding DNA: TGTGCCATCCGGGACAAAGGGGGTGGTAAACTGTTTTTT.

This clone appeared once. The chain has TRBV4-2 and TRBJ2-7, with a possible D match to TRBD2 (6 bases). Germline V gene sequence: CDR1 LGHNA, CDR2 YNFKEQ. CDR3 size: 14 residues. The V gene lost 5 bases and the J gene lost 6 bases, with 17 bases spanning the gap. In DNA form, the CDR3 reads TGTGCCAGCAGCTTCGGGACTGGTATTCGCGAGCAGTACTTC. This gives the protein CASSFGTGIREQYF.

The CDR3 here is CASRSPGGTEAFF. The CDR3 nucleotides are TGTGCCAGCAGATCTCCAGGGGGTACTGAAGCTTTCTTT. The chain couples TRBV11-1 to TRBJ1-1; TRBD1 agrees at 7 bases. J was trimmed by 5 bases and V by 6 bases; bases with no gene match: 6. There are 13 residues in the CDR3. The germline CDR1 and CDR2 sequences are SGHAT and FQDESV (reference sequence).